The source of this TCR beta chain is a study of vaccination effects on CD4 cells after COVID-19. This clone was seen a few times. As yet, its antigen is unknown. Sequencing followed a ViraFEST assay step that expanded antigen-specific CD4+ T cells with viral peptide pools. Following an approximately 9-day culture, CD4+ T cells were purified. Nucleocapsid antibodies were negative in the vaccine recipients, who had never had SARS-CoV-2 infection. For each well, some 1.9 million PBMC were cultured with 10 IU/ml IL-2 and around 9 ug/ml peptides. Researchers swapped half the medium for IL-2 medium on both days 3 and 7. TCRdb's table, derived via immunoSEQ multiplex PCR, lists solely in-frame clones and lacks some. Among approximately 74,000 clones listed, 60% to 75% were seen once. Germline assignment: CDR1 DFQATT and CDR2 SNEGSKA (reference sequence). This CDR3 has 11 amino acids. V was trimmed by 5 bases and J by 0 bases, leaving 4 bases between them.

The rearrangement links TRBV20-1 to TRBJ1-1; no reliable D call. This receptor was identified in a human donor who received a COVID-19 vaccine. Sequenced here: CD4+ T cells from PBMCs cultured with HCoV-NL63 spike peptides, sampled before COVID-19 vaccination. CDR3 coding DNA: TGCAGTGCTCAAATGAACACTGAAGCTTTCTTT. It yields the protein CSAQMNTEAFF.